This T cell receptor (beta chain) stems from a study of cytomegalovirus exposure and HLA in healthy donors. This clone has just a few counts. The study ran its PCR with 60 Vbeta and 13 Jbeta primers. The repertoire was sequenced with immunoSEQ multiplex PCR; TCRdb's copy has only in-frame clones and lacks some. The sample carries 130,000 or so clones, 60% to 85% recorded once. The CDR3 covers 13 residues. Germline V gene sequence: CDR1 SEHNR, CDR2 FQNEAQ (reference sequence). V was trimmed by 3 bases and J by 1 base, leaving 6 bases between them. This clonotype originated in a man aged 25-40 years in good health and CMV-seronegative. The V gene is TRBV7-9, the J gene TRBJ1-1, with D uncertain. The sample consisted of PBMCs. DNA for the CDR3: TGTGCCAGCAGCTTTAGTACGAACACTGAAGCTTTCTTT. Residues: CASSFSTNTEAFF.